This T cell receptor (beta chain) was identified in a study of STAT5B mutations in CD4+ large granular lymphocyte leukemia. This clone showed up just a few times. TCRdb's copy holds only in-frame clones and misses some; the assay was immunoSEQ multiplex PCR. The table lists tens of thousands of clones, 72% of them singletons. The CDR3 spans 14 residues. V shed 1 base and J shed 3 bases, with 9 bases lying between them. Looked up from germline, CDR1 is MNHNS and CDR2 is SASEGT. The gene calls are TRBV6-1 and TRBJ1-1; D is uncertain. The sequencing input was CD4+ T cells from blood buffy coats. This sequence originates from a human donor in good health. The CDR3 loop reads CASSEVRSYTEAFF. CDR3 in DNA: TGTGCCAGCAGTGAAGTCCGTTCGTACACTGAAGCTTTCTTT.